This TCR beta chain was sequenced during a study of shared clonotypes between healthy human individuals. As for the study in general: A couple of women and three men aged 18 to 49 made up the donors. Study observations and caveats: Estimated richness values were generally larger in naive subsets than in memory subsets.

In the source study's methods: Filtering differed since immunoSEQ provided only junctions, with no quality scores. This table comes from immunoSEQ multiplex PCR, and its TCRdb copy is limited to in-frame clones, with some not included. The D gene and trimming were derived from the DNA, and the V and J assignments and clone size from that table. Among 2 million to 2.5 million clones listed, nearly 97% were seen once. Germline V gene data show CDR1 as SEHNR and CDR2 as FQNEAQ (reference sequence). With V trimmed by 5 bases and J by 5 bases, 18 bases remained unmatched. The CDR3 spans 18 residues. Note on this clone: Its antigen is undetermined.

A CD45RA+ naive subset and a CD45RA-negative memory subset were split from CD4+ cells. This TCR was recovered from a young man in good health. The V gene is TRBV7-9, the J gene TRBJ1-2, with 9 bases aligning to TRBD1. The material sequenced was naive CD4+ T cells sorted from blood. As to subset: CD45RA+ positively selected. The CDR3 region has the DNA TGTGCCAGCAGCCCCAAGGGTCGACAAGGGGACAGGGAATATGGCTACACCTTC. Its translation: CASSPKGRQGDREYGYTF. Filled out from reference TRBV7-9 and TRBJ1-2, the complete variable domain reads DTGVSQNPRHKITKRGQNVTFRCDPISEHNRLYWYRQTLGQGPEFLTYFQNEAQLEKSRLLSDRFSAERPKGSFSTLEIQRTEQGDSAMYLCASSPKGRQGDREYGYTFGSGTRLTVV.